The present entry profiles one T cell receptor (beta chain) with its context. What it binds is not known. This record belongs to a study of T cell repertoires in cytomegalovirus infection. On the study more broadly: CMV infection together with matching HLA type was indicated by public TCR beta signatures.

TCRdb re-analysed the reads in MiXCR, keeping a single row per CDR3 protein. The data contain 300,000 to 400,000 distinct CDR3 sequences, approximately 32% of them singletons. CDR3 length equals 15 residues. V lost 4 bases to trimming and J lost 4 bases; unmatched junction nucleotides: 3. The source material was cultured PBMCs, sampled from culture after CMV antigen stimulation. V is TRBV12-3 or TRBV12-4 and J is TRBJ2-6; TRBD1 matches at 8 bases. The source of this sequence is a human donor in good health (CMV status not recorded). Some clones in this sample may be carry-over from other donors' samples. The CDR3 DNA is TGTGCCAGCAGTTCGACAGGGGTCGGGGCCAACGTCCTGACTTTC. This encodes CASSSTGVGANVLTF.